This is a list of T cell receptor beta chains from one sample in a study of CD8+ T cells in alopecia areata. The assay was immunoSEQ multiplex PCR, and TCRdb's table has in-frame clones only and misses some. The sample records some 190,000 clones, approximately 50% being singletons. Sequences were derived from CD8+ T cells sorted from blood, sampled at week 52, from a patient treated with tofacitinib. The receptors stem from a human donor with alopecia areata. Both conserved end residues are part of each CDR3. D genes are given only for firm matches. Not all rows give a size; the values are once, few, many and, for expanded clones, a class.

d_gene: .; v_gene: TRBV11-2; abundance: .; j_gene: TRBJ2-7; CDR3aa: CASSSKGGEQYF; CDR3nt: TGTGCCAGCAGCTCTAAAGGGGGCGAGCAGTACTTC
d_gene: .; v_gene: TRBV9; abundance: .; j_gene: TRBJ2-7; CDR3aa: CASNPDGGHEQYF; CDR3nt: TGTGCCAGCAACCCCGACGGGGGCCACGAGCAGTACTTC
d_gene: .; v_gene: TRBV27; abundance: .; j_gene: TRBJ1-5; CDR3aa: CASSFGLNQPQHF; CDR3nt: TGTGCCAGCAGTTTCGGCCTCAATCAGCCCCAGCATTTT
d_gene: .; v_gene: TRBV29-1; abundance: few; j_gene: TRBJ1-1; CDR3aa: CSVEGQIYTEAFF; CDR3nt: TGCAGCGTTGAAGGTCAGATCTACACTGAAGCTTTCTTT
d_gene: .; v_gene: TRBV5-6; abundance: few; j_gene: TRBJ2-2; CDR3aa: CASWDTTTGELFF; CDR3nt: TGTGCCAGCTGGGACACTACCACCGGGGAGCTGTTTTTT
d_gene: .; v_gene: TRBV5-1; abundance: few; j_gene: TRBJ2-7; CDR3aa: CASSWAESYEQYF; CDR3nt: TGCGCCAGCAGCTGGGCGGAGTCCTACGAGCAGTACTTC
d_gene: TRBD2; v_gene: TRBV30; abundance: .; j_gene: TRBJ2-7; CDR3aa: CAWSNSGGYEQYF; CDR3nt: TGTGCCTGGAGTAATAGCGGGGGATACGAGCAGTACTTC
d_gene: .; v_gene: TRBV5-6; abundance: .; j_gene: TRBJ1-2; CDR3aa: CASSLISGYGYTF; CDR3nt: TGTGCCAGCAGCTTGATTTCGGGCTATGGCTACACCTTC
d_gene: TRBD1; v_gene: TRBV27; abundance: .; j_gene: TRBJ1-5; CDR3aa: CASSLSAGTDNQPQHF; CDR3nt: TGTGCCAGCAGTTTATCGGCAGGGACAGACAATCAGCCCCAGCATTTT
d_gene: .; v_gene: TRBV5-4; abundance: .; j_gene: TRBJ1-2; CDR3aa: CASSLTNDGYTF; CDR3nt: TGTGCCAGCAGCTTAACGAATGATGGCTACACCTTC
d_gene: .; v_gene: TRBV29-1; abundance: few; j_gene: TRBJ2-3; CDR3aa: CSVEFRDFADTQYF; CDR3nt: TGCAGCGTTGAGTTCCGGGATTTCGCAGATACGCAGTATTTT
d_gene: TRBD2; v_gene: TRBV10-3; abundance: .; j_gene: TRBJ2-1; CDR3aa: CAITSGGAEQFF; CDR3nt: TGTGCCATCACTAGCGGGGGGGCTGAGCAGTTCTTC
d_gene: TRBD1; v_gene: TRBV2; abundance: .; j_gene: TRBJ2-4; CDR3aa: CASLPKGQGGAKNIQYF; CDR3nt: TGTGCCAGCTTACCAAAAGGACAGGGGGGAGCCAAAAACATTCAGTACTTC
d_gene: TRBD1; v_gene: TRBV11-2; abundance: .; j_gene: TRBJ2-7; CDR3aa: CASSPGGYEQYF; CDR3nt: TGTGCCAGCAGCCCAGGGGGCTACGAGCAGTACTTC
d_gene: .; v_gene: TRBV4-1; abundance: .; j_gene: TRBJ1-1; CDR3aa: CASSQGNTEAFF; CDR3nt: TGCGCCAGCAGCCAAGGGAACACTGAAGCTTTCTTT
d_gene: .; v_gene: TRBV5-6; abundance: once; j_gene: TRBJ2-7; CDR3aa: CASSTGFDDEQYF; CDR3nt: TGTGCCAGCAGTACCGGGTTTGACGACGAGCAGTACTTC
d_gene: .; v_gene: TRBV5-6; abundance: .; j_gene: TRBJ1-5; CDR3aa: CASSRDGYNQPQHF; CDR3nt: TGTGCCAGCAGCCGGGACGGCTACAATCAGCCCCAGCATTTT
d_gene: TRBD1; v_gene: TRBV5-4; abundance: few; j_gene: TRBJ2-1; CDR3aa: CASSETGGSYNEQFF; CDR3nt: TGTGCCAGCAGTGAGACAGGGGGGTCCTACAATGAGCAGTTCTTC
d_gene: .; v_gene: TRBV5-6; abundance: few; j_gene: TRBJ2-5; CDR3aa: CASSPAIQETQYF; CDR3nt: TGTGCCAGCAGCCCCGCAATCCAAGAGACCCAGTACTTC
d_gene: .; v_gene: TRBV6-5; abundance: once; j_gene: TRBJ1-6; CDR3aa: CASSYSQGVNSPLHF; CDR3nt: TGTGCCAGCAGTTACTCCCAGGGTGTTAATTCACCCCTCCACTTT
d_gene: .; v_gene: TRBV11-2; abundance: .; j_gene: TRBJ1-1; CDR3aa: CASSVEVDGAEAFF; CDR3nt: TGTGCCAGCAGCGTAGAGGTGGATGGCGCTGAAGCTTTCTTT
d_gene: .; v_gene: TRBV4-1; abundance: .; j_gene: TRBJ1-4; CDR3aa: CASSLVVREKLFF; CDR3nt: TGCGCCAGCAGCTTGGTTGTTCGTGAAAAACTGTTTTTT
d_gene: .; v_gene: TRBV19; abundance: .; j_gene: TRBJ1-5; CDR3aa: CASSPGKFADQPRHF; CDR3nt: TGTGCCAGTAGTCCAGGGAAGTTTGCCGATCAGCCCCGGCATTTT
d_gene: .; v_gene: TRBV27; abundance: .; j_gene: TRBJ1-5; CDR3aa: CASSLGRSNQPQHF; CDR3nt: TGTGCCAGCAGTTTAGGGCGGAGCAATCAGCCCCAGCATTTT
d_gene: TRBD1; v_gene: TRBV7-3; abundance: .; j_gene: TRBJ2-1; CDR3aa: CASSRDPATGKYNEQFF; CDR3nt: TGTGCCAGCAGCCGGGACCCAGCGACAGGGAAGTACAATGAGCAGTTCTTC
d_gene: .; v_gene: TRBV4-3; abundance: .; j_gene: TRBJ1-2; CDR3aa: CASSPLTGGNYGYTF; CDR3nt: TGCGCCAGCAGCCCCCTTACGGGAGGGAACTATGGCTACACCTTC
d_gene: .; v_gene: TRBV27; abundance: .; j_gene: TRBJ2-7; CDR3aa: CASSPYGPNYEQYF; CDR3nt: TGTGCCAGCAGTCCATATGGACCGAACTACGAGCAGTACTTC
d_gene: TRBD1; v_gene: TRBV5-6; abundance: .; j_gene: TRBJ2-1; CDR3aa: CASRLGQGRTNEQFF; CDR3nt: TGTGCCAGCAGGTTGGGACAGGGGAGAACAAATGAGCAGTTCTTC
d_gene: .; v_gene: TRBV5-1; abundance: .; j_gene: TRBJ1-3; CDR3aa: CASSRDSGNTIYF; CDR3nt: TGCGCCAGCAGTCGGGACTCTGGAAACACCATATATTTT
d_gene: .; v_gene: TRBV7-9; abundance: few; j_gene: TRBJ1-2; CDR3aa: CASSLSSAYGYTF; CDR3nt: TGTGCCAGCAGCTTGTCGTCTGCCTATGGCTACACCTTC
d_gene: TRBD1; v_gene: TRBV7-9; abundance: .; j_gene: TRBJ2-7; CDR3aa: CASSPYPRTGGNEQYF; CDR3nt: TGTGCCAGCAGCCCTTACCCAAGGACAGGGGGAAACGAGCAGTACTTC